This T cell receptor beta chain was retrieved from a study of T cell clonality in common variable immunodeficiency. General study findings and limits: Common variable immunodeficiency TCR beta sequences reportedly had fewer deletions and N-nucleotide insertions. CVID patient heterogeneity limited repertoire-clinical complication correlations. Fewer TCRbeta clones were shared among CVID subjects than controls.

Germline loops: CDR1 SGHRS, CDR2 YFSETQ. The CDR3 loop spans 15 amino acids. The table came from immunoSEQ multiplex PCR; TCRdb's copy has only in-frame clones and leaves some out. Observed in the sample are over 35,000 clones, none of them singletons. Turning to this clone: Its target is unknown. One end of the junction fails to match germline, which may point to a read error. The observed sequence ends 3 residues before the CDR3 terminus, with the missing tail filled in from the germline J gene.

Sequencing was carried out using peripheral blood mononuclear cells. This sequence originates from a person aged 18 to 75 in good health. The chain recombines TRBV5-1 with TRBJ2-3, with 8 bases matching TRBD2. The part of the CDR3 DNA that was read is TGCGCCGGCAGTCCCAGCGGGAGAGCGGTAGATACG. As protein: CAGSPSGRAVDT. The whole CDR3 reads CAGSPSGRAVDTQYF.